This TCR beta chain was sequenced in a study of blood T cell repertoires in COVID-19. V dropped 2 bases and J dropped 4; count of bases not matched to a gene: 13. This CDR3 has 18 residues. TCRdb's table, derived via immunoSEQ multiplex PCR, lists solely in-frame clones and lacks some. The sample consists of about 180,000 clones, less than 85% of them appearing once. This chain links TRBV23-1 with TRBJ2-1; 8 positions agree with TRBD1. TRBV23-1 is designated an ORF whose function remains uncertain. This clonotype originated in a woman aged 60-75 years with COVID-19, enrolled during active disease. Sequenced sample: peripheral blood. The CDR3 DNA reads TGCGCCAGCAGTCAAGGCCCCTGGGGACAGGCCTTTTACAATGAGCAGTTCTTC. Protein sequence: CASSQGPWGQAFYNEQFF.